These 3 T cell receptor beta chains originate from one sample sequenced in a study of neurological immune-mediated disorders. Using its own MiXCR run on the 5' RACE reads, TCRdb lists one record per CDR3 protein. Altogether approximately 50,000 distinct CDR3 sequences are present, 10% being singletons, with the ten largest covering approximately 5%. Sequenced sample: PBMCs. The receptors were gathered from a man between 65 and 80 years old with HTLV-1-associated myelopathy (HAM/TSP).

This clonotype was picked up many times. CDR3 nucleotides: TGTGCCAGCAGCGTACTCAAGGATTACCTACGCGAGCAGTACTTC. This codes for CASSVLKDYLREQYF. This chain connects TRBV9 to TRBJ2-7; the D is unclear. Germline loops: CDR1 SGDLS, CDR2 YYNGEE. V was cut by 1 base and J by 6 bases, with 17 bases left in between. The CDR3 totals 15 residues.

This clonotype was recorded at least ten times. The V call is TRBV4-3, the J call TRBJ2-3; no reliable D call. Germline lookup yields CDR1 LGHNA and CDR2 YSLEER. The V gene lost 1 base and the J gene lost 3 bases, with 14 bases spanning the gap. This CDR3 spans 16 amino acids. The CDR3 here is CASSQGVVDGTDTQYF. The CDR3 nucleotides are TGCGCCAGCAGCCAAGGGGTGGTAGACGGGACAGATACGCAGTATTTT.

This clonotype was seen many times. The chain carries TRBV6-2 or TRBV6-3 and TRBJ1-4; tentative D call: TRBD1 (5 bases). Germline V gives CDR1 MNHEY, CDR2 SVGEGT. The CDR3 runs 11 residues. The CDR3 sequence: CASARDEKLFF. In DNA form, the CDR3 reads TGTGCTTCGGCCAGGGATGAAAAACTGTTTTTT.